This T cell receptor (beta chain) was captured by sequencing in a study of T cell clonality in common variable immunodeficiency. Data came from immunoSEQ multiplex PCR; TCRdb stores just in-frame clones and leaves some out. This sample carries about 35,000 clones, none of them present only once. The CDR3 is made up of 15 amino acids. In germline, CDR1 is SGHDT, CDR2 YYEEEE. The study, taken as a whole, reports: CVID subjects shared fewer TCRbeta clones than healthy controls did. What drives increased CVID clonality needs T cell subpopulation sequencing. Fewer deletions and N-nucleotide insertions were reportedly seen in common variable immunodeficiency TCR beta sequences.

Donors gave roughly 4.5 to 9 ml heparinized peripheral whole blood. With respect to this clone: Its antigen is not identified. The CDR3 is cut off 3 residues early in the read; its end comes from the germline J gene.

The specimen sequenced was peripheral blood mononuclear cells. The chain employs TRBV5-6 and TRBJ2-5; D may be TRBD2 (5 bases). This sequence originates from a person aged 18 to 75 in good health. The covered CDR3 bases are TGTGCCAGCAGCTTGGCCCCTGGAGGCACAGATACC. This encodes CASSLAPGGTDT. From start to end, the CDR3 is CASSLAPGGTDTQYF.